These 4 T cell receptor beta chains originate from one sample sequenced in a study of T cells in Graves' hyperthyroidism and ophthalmopathy. TCR beta CDR3 sequences were amplified from RNA transcripts. In the first-round RT-PCR of the TCR CDR3, the HTBI primer set was used. MiXCR, run by TCRdb on the multiplex PCR reads, gives a single entry per CDR3 protein. The table includes 560,000 or so distinct CDR3 sequences, around 45% detected once. Sequenced material: peripheral blood or thyroid tissue (not recorded which). These receptors all come from a woman between 18 and 29 years old with Graves' hyperthyroidism.

The chain is built from TRBV2 and TRBJ2-7, with 11 bases that match TRBD2. This CDR3 region has 15 residues. Losses at the gene ends were 5 bases for V and 3 bases for J; bases not matched to a gene: 6. The V gene's germline CDR1 is SNHLY and CDR2 FYNNEI. The CDR3 region is CASSFPTSGGYEQYF. The CDR3 DNA reads TGTGCCAGCAGTTTCCCAACTAGCGGGGGCTACGAGCAGTACTTC.

The J gene is TRBJ1-6, the V gene TRBV12-3 or TRBV12-4, with D perhaps TRBD1 (5 bases). The V gene lost 2 bases and the J gene lost 8 bases, with 13 bases spanning the gap. The CDR3 covers 15 residues. The CDR3 DNA sequence: TGTGCCAGCAGTTTAAGTGGCACACAGGATTCACCCCTCCACTTT. Residues: CASSLSGTQDSPLHF.

The chain links TRBV12-3 or TRBV12-4 to TRBJ2-2; 9 nucleotides align to TRBD2. Trimming took 3 bases from V and 5 from J; bases not matched to a gene: 7. The length of the CDR3 is 16 residues. This CDR3 is CASSLEAGGWTGELFF. DNA of the CDR3: TGTGCCAGCAGTTTGGAAGCGGGAGGATGGACCGGGGAGCTGTTTTTT.

This clonotype appeared a few times. V gene TRBV29-1 combines with J gene TRBJ2-7, with a tentative D call TRBD1 (7 bases). CDR1 is SQVTM, CDR2 ANQGSEA, per germline. The CDR3 covers 14 residues. V was clipped by 4 bases and J by 1 base, with 14 bases between them. In nucleotides, the CDR3 is TGCAGCGTTGGAGGGCAGGGGGGTTCCTACGAGCAGTACTTC. This encodes CSVGGQGGSYEQYF.